This T cell receptor (beta chain) was captured in a study of post-analysis software for immune sequencing data. Regarding the study as a whole: Controls had lower frequencies than patients of about 5 TRBV segments, which included TRBV5-6, TRBV5-1 and TRBV20-1.

Note on this clonotype: Its antigen is still unknown.

The germline gives CDR1 LGHDT, CDR2 YNNKEL (reference sequence). The CDR3 sequence is 15 residues long. The V gene end was trimmed by 6 bases and the J gene end by 2 bases; junction bases not matched to a gene: 2. Each TCR beta cDNA library carried unique molecular identifiers. TCRdb fed the PCR reads into MiXCR, producing one record per CDR3 protein. The sample carries hundreds of thousands of distinct CDR3 sequences, around 64% recorded once. This TCR was sampled from a girl aged 2-9 years with multiple sclerosis. The V call is TRBV3-1, the J call TRBJ2-1, with 12 bases aligning to TRBD2. The sample consisted of blood. The CDR3 nucleotides read TGTGCCAGCAGGAGGACTAGCGGGACCTACAATGAGCAGTTCTTC. It is translated as CASRRTSGTYNEQFF.